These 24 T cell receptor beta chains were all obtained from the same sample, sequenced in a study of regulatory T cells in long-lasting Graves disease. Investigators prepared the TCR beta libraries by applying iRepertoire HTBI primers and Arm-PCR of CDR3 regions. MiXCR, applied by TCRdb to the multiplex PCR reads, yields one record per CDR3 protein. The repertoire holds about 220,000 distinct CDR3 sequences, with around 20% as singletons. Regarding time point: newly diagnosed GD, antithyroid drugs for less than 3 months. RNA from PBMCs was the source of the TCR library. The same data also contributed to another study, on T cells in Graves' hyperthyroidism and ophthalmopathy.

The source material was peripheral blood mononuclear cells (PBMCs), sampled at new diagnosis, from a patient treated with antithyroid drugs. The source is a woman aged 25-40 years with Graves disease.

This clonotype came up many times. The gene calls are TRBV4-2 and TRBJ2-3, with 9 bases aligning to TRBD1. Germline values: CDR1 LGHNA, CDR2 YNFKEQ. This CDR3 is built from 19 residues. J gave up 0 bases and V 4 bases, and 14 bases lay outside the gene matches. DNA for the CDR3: TGTGCCAGCAGCCCGGGGACAGGGCTTACCTTATCTAGCACAGATACGCAGTATTTT. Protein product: CASSPGTGLTLSSTDTQYF.

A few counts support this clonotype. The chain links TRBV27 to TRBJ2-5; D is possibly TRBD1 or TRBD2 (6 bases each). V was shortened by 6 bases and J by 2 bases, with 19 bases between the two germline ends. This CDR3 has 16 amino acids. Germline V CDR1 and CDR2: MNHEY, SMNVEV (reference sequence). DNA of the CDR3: TGTGCCAGCAGACCGTTAGGGGGGACCGCACAAGAGACCCAGTACTTC. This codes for CASRPLGGTAQETQYF.

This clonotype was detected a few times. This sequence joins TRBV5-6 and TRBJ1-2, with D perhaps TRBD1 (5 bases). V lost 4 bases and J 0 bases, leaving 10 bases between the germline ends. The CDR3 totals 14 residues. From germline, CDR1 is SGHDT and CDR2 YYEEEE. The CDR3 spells CASSVGTTNYGYTF. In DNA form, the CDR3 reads TGTGCCAGCAGCGTCGGGACGACTAACTATGGCTACACCTTC.

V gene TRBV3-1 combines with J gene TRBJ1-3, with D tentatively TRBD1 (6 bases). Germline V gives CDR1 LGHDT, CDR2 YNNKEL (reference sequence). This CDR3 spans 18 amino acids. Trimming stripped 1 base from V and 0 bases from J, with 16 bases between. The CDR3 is CASSQGLRRGFSGNTIYF. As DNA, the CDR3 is TGTGCCAGCAGCCAAGGATTGCGTAGGGGGTTCTCTGGAAACACCATATATTTT.

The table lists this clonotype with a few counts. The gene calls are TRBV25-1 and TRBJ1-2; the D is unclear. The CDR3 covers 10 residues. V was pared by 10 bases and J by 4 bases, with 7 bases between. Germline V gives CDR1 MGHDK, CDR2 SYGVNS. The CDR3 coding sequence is TGTGCCACCCGGGGCTATGGCTACACCTTC. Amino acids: CATRGYGYTF.

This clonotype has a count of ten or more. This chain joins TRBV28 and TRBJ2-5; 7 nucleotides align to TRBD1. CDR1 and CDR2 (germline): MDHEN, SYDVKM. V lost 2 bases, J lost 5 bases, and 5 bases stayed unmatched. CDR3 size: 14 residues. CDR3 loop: CASSLRTGSETQYF. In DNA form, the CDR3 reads TGTGCCAGCAGTTTAAGGACAGGTTCCGAGACCCAGTACTTC.

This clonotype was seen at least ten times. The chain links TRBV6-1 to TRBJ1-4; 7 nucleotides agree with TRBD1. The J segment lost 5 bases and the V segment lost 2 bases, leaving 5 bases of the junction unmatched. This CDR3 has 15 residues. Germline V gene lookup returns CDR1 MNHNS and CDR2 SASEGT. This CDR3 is CASSERGRKNEKLFF. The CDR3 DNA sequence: TGTGCCAGCAGTGAAAGGGGGCGCAAAAATGAAAAACTGTTTTTT.

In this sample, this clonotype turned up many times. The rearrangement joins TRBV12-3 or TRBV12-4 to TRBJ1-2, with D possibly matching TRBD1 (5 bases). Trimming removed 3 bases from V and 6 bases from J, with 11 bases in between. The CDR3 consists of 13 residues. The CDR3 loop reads CASSFGGRNGYTF. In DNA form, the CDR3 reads TGTGCCAGCAGTTTTGGGGGTCGGAATGGCTACACCTTC.

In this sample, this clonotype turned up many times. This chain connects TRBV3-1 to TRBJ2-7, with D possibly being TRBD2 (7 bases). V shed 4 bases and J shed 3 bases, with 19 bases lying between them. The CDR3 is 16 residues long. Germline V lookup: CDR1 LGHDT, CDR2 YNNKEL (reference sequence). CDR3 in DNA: TGTGCCAGCAGCCGACGTCCGGGGGGCCGGGTCTACGAGCAGTACTTC. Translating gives CASSRRPGGRVYEQYF.

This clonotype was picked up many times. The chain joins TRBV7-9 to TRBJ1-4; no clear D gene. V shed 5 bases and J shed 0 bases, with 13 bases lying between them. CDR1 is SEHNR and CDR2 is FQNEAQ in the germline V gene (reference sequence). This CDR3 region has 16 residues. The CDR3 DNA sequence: TGTGCCAGCAGCCGTGGCGCTTCCGCAACTAATGAAAAACTGTTTTTT. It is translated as CASSRGASATNEKLFF.

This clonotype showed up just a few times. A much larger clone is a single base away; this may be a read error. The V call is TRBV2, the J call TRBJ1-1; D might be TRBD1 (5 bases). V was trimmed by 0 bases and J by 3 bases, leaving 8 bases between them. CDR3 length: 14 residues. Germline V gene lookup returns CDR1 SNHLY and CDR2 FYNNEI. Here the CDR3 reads CASSEAWGDTEAFF. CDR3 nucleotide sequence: TGTGCCAGCAGTGAAGCCTGGGGGGACACTGAAGCTTTCTTT. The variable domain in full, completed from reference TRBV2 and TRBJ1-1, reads EPEVTQTPSHQVTQMGQEVILRCVPISNHLYFYWYRQILGQKVEFLVSFYNNEISEKSEIFDDQFSVERPDGSNFTLKIRSTKLEDSAMYFCASSEAWGDTEAFFGQGTRLTVV.

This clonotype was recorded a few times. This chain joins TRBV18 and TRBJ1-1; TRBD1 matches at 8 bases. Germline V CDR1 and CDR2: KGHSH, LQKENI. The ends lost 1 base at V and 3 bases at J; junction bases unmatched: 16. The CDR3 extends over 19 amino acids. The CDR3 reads CASSPRLSSARGRDTEAFF. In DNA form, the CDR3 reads TGTGCCAGCTCACCACGTCTATCTTCCGCCAGGGGGCGCGACACTGAAGCTTTCTTT.

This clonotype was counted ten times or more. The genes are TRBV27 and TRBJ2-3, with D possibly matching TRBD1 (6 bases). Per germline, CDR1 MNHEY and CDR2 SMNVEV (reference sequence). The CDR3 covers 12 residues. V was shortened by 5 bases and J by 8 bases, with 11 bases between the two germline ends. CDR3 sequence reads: CASSPRGGTQYF. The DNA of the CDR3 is TGTGCCAGCAGTCCTAGAGGGGGTACGCAGTATTTT.

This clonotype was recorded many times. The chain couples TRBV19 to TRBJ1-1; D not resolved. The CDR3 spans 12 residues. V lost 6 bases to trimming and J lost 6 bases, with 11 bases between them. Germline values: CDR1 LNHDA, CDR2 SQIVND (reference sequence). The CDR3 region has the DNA TGTGCCAGTAGGGCCGCCATGCCTGAAGCTTTCTTT. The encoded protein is CASRAAMPEAFF.

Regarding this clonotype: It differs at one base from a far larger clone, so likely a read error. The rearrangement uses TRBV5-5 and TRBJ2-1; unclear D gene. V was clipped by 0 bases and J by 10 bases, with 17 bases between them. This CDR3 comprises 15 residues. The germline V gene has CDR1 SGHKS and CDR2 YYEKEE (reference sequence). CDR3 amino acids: CASSLGDPYLYEQFF. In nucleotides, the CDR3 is TGTGCCAGCAGCTTGGGGGATCCGTACCTATACGAGCAGTTCTTC. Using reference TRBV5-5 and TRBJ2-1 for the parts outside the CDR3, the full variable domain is DAGVTQSPTHLIKTRGQQVTLRCSPISGHKSVSWYQQVLGQGPQFIFQYYEKEERGRGNFPDRFSARQFPNYSSELNVNALLLGDSALYLCASSLGDPYLYEQFFGPGTRLTVL.

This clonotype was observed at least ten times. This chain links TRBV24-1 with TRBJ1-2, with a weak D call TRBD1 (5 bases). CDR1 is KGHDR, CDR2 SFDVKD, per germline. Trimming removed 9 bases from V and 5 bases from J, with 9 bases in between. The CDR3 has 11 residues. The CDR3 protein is CATGRTYGYTF. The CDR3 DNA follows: TGTGCCACCGGCAGGACATATGGCTACACCTTC.

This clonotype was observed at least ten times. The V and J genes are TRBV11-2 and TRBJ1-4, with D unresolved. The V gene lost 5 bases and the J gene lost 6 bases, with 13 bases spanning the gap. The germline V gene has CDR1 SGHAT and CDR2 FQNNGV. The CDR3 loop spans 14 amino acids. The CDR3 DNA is TGTGCCAGCAGCCCGGCGGGGAGGGATGAAAAACTGTTTTTT. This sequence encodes CASSPAGRDEKLFF.

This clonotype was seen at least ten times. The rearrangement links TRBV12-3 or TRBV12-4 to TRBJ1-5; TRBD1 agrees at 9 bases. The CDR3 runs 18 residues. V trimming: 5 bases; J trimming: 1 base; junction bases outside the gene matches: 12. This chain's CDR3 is CASSRTTGGLGSNQPQHF. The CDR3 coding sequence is TGTGCCAGCAGTCGGACCACAGGGGGCTTGGGCAGCAATCAGCCCCAGCATTTT.

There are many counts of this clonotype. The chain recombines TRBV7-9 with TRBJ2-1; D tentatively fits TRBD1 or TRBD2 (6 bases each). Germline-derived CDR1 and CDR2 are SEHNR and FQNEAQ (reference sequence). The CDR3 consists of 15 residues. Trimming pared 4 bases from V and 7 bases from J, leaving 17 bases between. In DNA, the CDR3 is TGTGCCAGCAGCTCAGACGGGGGCCGTGGAAATGAGCAGTTCTTC. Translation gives CASSSDGGRGNEQFF.

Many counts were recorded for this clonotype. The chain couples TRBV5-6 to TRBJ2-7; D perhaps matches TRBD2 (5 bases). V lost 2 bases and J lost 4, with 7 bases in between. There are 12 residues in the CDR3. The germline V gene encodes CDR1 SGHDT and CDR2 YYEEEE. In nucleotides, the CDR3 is TGTGCCAGCAGCTTACGGGGATACGAGCAGTACTTC. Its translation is CASSLRGYEQYF.

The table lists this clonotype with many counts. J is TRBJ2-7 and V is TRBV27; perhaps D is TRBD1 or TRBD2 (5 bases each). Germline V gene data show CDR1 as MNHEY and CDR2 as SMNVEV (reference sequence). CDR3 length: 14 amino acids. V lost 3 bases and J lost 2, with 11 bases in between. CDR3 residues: CASSLSRGAYEQYF. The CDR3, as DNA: TGTGCCAGCAGTTTGTCCCGAGGGGCCTACGAGCAGTACTTC.

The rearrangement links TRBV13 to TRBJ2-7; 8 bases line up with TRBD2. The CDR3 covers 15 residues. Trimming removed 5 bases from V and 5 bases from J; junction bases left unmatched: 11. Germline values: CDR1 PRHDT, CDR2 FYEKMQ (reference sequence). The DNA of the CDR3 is TGTGCCAGCAGCAAAGACGAGCGGGAGACGGACGAGCAGTACTTC. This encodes CASSKDERETDEQYF. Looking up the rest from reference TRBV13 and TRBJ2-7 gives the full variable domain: AAGVIQSPRHLIKEKRETATLKCYPIPRHDTVYWYQQGPGQDPQFLISFYEKMQSDKGSIPDRFSAQQFSDYHSELNMSSLELGDSALYFCASSKDERETDEQYFGPGTRLTVT.

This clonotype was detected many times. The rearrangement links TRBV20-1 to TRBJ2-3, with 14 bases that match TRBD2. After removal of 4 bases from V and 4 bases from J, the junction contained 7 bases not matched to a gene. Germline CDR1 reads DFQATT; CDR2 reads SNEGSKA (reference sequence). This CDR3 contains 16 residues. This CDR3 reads CSATGTSGRGADTQYF. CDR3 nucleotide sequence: TGCAGTGCTACCGGGACTAGCGGGAGAGGGGCAGATACGCAGTATTTT.

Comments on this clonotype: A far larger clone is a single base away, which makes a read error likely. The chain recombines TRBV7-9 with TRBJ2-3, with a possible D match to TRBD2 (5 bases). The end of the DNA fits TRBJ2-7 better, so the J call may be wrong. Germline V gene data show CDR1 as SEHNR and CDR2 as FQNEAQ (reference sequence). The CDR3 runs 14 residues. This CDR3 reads CASSIPEEVGEQYF. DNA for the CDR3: TGTGCCAGCAGCATCCCTGAGGAGGTCGGAGAGCAGTACTTC.